The sequence of this T cell receptor (beta chain) was determined in a study of blood T cell repertoires in COVID-19. This CDR3 has 15 residues. Germline V gene data show CDR1 as SSHAT and CDR2 as FNYEAQ (reference sequence). With regard to this clone: The junction shows a germline mismatch at one end, possibly a read error.

Self-reported history from a screening survey and questionnaire set each donor's cohort. Sequencing was performed with immunoSEQ multiplex PCR; in TCRdb, only in-frame clones are kept and a portion is missing. The table shows almost 250,000 clones, with roughly 90% occurring only once. The chain is built from TRBV7-7 and TRBJ2-5, with 10 bases identical to TRBD2. The source is a woman between 25 and 40 years old who had recovered from COVID-19. Sample: PBMCs or T cells enriched from blood (not recorded which). CDR3 region: CASSLEGLAMETQYF. In nucleotides, the CDR3 is TGTGCTAGCAGCTTGGAGGGACTAGCGATGGAGACCCAGTACTTC.